This TCR beta chain was sequenced in a study of vaccination effects on CD4 cells after COVID-19. Before sequencing took place, the ViraFEST assay used viral peptide pools to expand antigen-specific CD4+ T cells. Isolation of CD4+ T cells took place after about nine days of culture. Each vaccine recipient was nucleocapsid antibody negative and had no prior SARS-CoV-2 infection. Cultures used 2.1 million or so PBMC per well, 9.5 to 10 IU/ml IL-2 and about 10 ug/ml peptides. A half-volume exchange with IL-2 medium occurred on days 3 and 7. This CDR3 is 13 amino acids long. V was pared by 5 bases and J by 0 bases, with 7 bases between. Germline assignment: CDR1 SGHTA and CDR2 FQGNSA. Profiled with immunoSEQ multiplex PCR; TCRdb holds only in-frame clones, not every one. Found here are around 60,000 clones, approximately 76% of them singletons; the top ten hold 2.8%. On this clone itself: The antigen is not known.

Notes on the study in general: Only a single clone (1 of 255 vaccine-induced clones in healthy vaccinees) cross-reacted with common cold coronaviruses.

The chain carries TRBV7-2 and TRBJ1-1; possible D gene TRBD1, 5 bases. The material sequenced was CD4+ T cells from PBMCs cultured with HCoV-NL63 spike peptides, taken before COVID-19 vaccination. This clonotype was sampled from a human donor who received a COVID-19 vaccine. The CDR3, as DNA: TGTGCCAGCAGCCGGGACTTGAACACTGAAGCTTTCTTT. This gives the protein CASSRDLNTEAFF.